This T cell receptor beta chain derives from a study of shared clonotypes between healthy human individuals. With respect to this clone: No antigen is known for it.

The CDR3 spans 16 residues. Germline values: CDR1 SGHTA, CDR2 FQGNSA. The junction had 7 bases not matched to a gene; V was cut back by 2 bases and J by 5 bases. Data came from immunoSEQ multiplex PCR; TCRdb stores just in-frame clones and leaves some out. The sample consists of 300,000 or so clones, approximately 79% of them appearing once. Study outcomes and limitations: The represented genetic and exposure-history diversity was limited by the small number of donors. Specimens sampled were limited to blood, with tissue repertoires likely differing. An anticipated effect of sequencing depth on clonotype sharing among donors was recognized.

The J gene is TRBJ2-3, the V gene TRBV7-2; TRBD1 aligns across 10 bases. The receptor's source is a man aged 30 to 45 in good health. Sample: memory CD4+ T cells sorted from blood. Subset described: CD45RA-negative fraction. CDR3 nucleotides: TGTGCCAGCAGCTTATATTGGGGACAGGGGTTAGATACGCAGTATTTT. Encoded protein: CASSLYWGQGLDTQYF.